Presented here are 25 T cell receptor beta chains from one specimen sequenced in a study of T cell responses to AZD1222 COVID-19 vaccine. Assay used: immunoSEQ multiplex PCR; TCRdb lists only in-frame clones, some missing. The table has fewer than 55,000 clones, 70% to 85% seen once. This specimen was peripheral blood, taken on day 0 of MenACWY control vaccination. The receptor set was obtained from an adult in good health.

The rearrangement uses TRBV6-5 and TRBJ1-2; D is uncertain. Trimming stripped 2 bases from V and 7 bases from J, with 11 bases between. CDR1 and CDR2 (germline): MNHEY, SVGAGI. CDR3 length: 13 residues. The CDR3 coding sequence is TGTGCCAGCAGTTACAACCCACGCGCTGGCTACACCTTC. As protein: CASSYNPRAGYTF.

The rearrangement links TRBV9 to TRBJ2-3; no definite D call. The germline V and J ends were trimmed by 2 bases and 4 bases, with 8 bases remaining between them. The germline CDR1 and CDR2 sequences are SGDLS and YYNGEE. The CDR3 sequence is 13 residues long. The CDR3 is CASSVQVSDTQYF. CDR3 bases: TGTGCCAGCAGCGTCCAGGTTTCAGATACGCAGTATTTT.

The chain carries TRBV7-8 and TRBJ1-1, with a weak D call TRBD1 (5 bases). The CDR3 is made up of 16 amino acids. The germline CDR1 and CDR2 sequences are SGHVS and FQNEAQ. V lost 7 bases and J lost 0, with 18 bases in between. CDR3 sequence: CASTPDWGELNTEAFF. CDR3 DNA sequence: TGTGCCAGCACCCCAGATTGGGGGGAGTTGAACACTGAAGCTTTCTTT.

V and J are TRBV28 and TRBJ2-7, with a weak D call TRBD2 (7 bases). This CDR3 is 13 amino acids long. V lost 10 bases to trimming and J lost 5 bases, with 18 bases between them. CDR1 MDHEN and CDR2 SYDVKM come from the germline V gene. CDR3 protein: CAIRGGGSDEQYF. The CDR3 nucleotides are TGTGCCATACGAGGGGGGGGCAGCGACGAGCAGTACTTC.

This chain uses TRBV5-8 with TRBJ2-7, with D unresolved. The V gene's germline CDR1 is SGHTS and CDR2 YDEGEE. V gave up 2 bases and J gave up 3 bases, with 15 bases separating them. The CDR3 contains 15 residues. The CDR3 is CASSLGTHTGYEQYF. CDR3 sequence (DNA): TGTGCCAGCAGCTTAGGAACCCATACGGGCTACGAGCAGTACTTC.

The rearrangement uses TRBV19 and TRBJ2-2; D tentatively fits TRBD1 or TRBD2 (5 bases each). The CDR3 consists of 17 residues. The germline gives CDR1 LNHDA, CDR2 SQIVND (reference sequence). V lost 1 base, J lost 1 base, and 13 bases lay in between. The CDR3 sequence is CASSIGGDLWNTGELFF. The CDR3 region has the DNA TGTGCCAGTAGTATAGGAGGGGATTTATGGAACACCGGGGAGCTGTTTTTT.

V is TRBV19 and J is TRBJ1-2, with 8 nucleotides matching TRBD1. Losses at the gene ends were 3 bases for V and 4 bases for J; bases not matched to a gene: 10. Germline V lookup: CDR1 LNHDA, CDR2 SQIVND (reference sequence). The CDR3 length is 16 residues. CDR3 loop: CASSIKGAGGSYGYTF. In DNA form, the CDR3 reads TGTGCCAGTAGTATCAAAGGGGCAGGGGGCAGCTATGGCTACACCTTC.

This chain uses TRBV29-1 with TRBJ2-1; 7 nucleotides line up with TRBD2. The CDR3 is 13 residues long. Germline-derived CDR1 and CDR2 are SQVTM and ANQGSEA. V dropped 1 base and J dropped 6; count of bases not matched to a gene: 3. The CDR3 is CSVEGGGGNEQFF. The CDR3 region has the DNA TGCAGCGTTGAAGGGGGCGGGGGCAATGAGCAGTTCTTC.

The chain carries TRBV7-9 and TRBJ1-2, with D uncertain. V lost 1 base and J lost 6, with 9 bases in between. The CDR3 length is 13 residues. Germline V gives CDR1 SEHNR, CDR2 FQNEAQ (reference sequence). The CDR3 bases are TGTGCCAGCAGCTTAGGAGGGTACAATGGCTACACCTTC. It is translated as CASSLGGYNGYTF.

The chain combines TRBV15 with TRBJ1-4; D remains ambiguous. This CDR3 region has 16 residues. Germline loops: CDR1 LNHNV, CDR2 YYDKDF (reference sequence). V dropped 3 bases and J dropped 5 bases, with 16 bases sitting between them. CDR3 in DNA: TGTGCCACCAGCAGCCAGCGGGAGGGCCGGAATGAAAAACTGTTTTTT. Protein sequence: CATSSQREGRNEKLFF.

This clone appeared a few times. The rearrangement joins TRBV9 to TRBJ2-2, with 12 positions matching TRBD2. This CDR3 region has 20 residues. Looked up from germline, CDR1 is SGDLS and CDR2 is YYNGEE. Germline trimming cut 0 bases from V and 4 bases from J; bases unmatched to any gene: 13. The CDR3 nucleotides read TGTGCCAGCAGCGTAGGCCTAGCGGGAGGGACATCCACCATCACCGGGGAGCTGTTTTTT. Residues: CASSVGLAGGTSTITGELFF.

There are many counts of this clone. J is TRBJ2-1 and V is TRBV12-5; 12 bases line up with TRBD2. Germline-derived CDR1 and CDR2 are LGHNT and FRNRAP. The CDR3 is 17 residues long. The V and J ends lost 1 base and 2 bases, in that order; junction bases with no gene match: 3. CDR3 nucleotides: TGTGCTAGTGGTTTGGGACTAGCGGGAGCGGCCTACAATGAGCAGTTCTTC. It is translated as CASGLGLAGAAYNEQFF.

This clone was picked up one time. CDR3 bases: TGCGCCAGCAGCGCTGGTAGGGATAACTATGGCTACACCTTC. It translates to CASSAGRDNYGYTF. V usage is TRBV5-1 and J usage is TRBJ1-2, with unresolved D. The V and J ends lost 4 bases and 1 base respectively, with 11 bases between them. Germline V lookup: CDR1 SGHRS, CDR2 YFSETQ. The CDR3 totals 14 residues.

The chain employs TRBV5-8 and TRBJ2-5; 8 bases are a match to TRBD2. Per the germline V gene, CDR1 is SGHTS and CDR2 is YDEGEE. Trimming cost V 2 bases and J 3 bases; bases outside gene matches: 6. CDR3 size: 15 residues. The CDR3 sequence is CASSFSAGAKETQYF. Here the CDR3 DNA reads TGTGCCAGCAGCTTCTCAGCGGGGGCCAAAGAGACCCAGTACTTC.

The chain has TRBV20-1 and TRBJ2-1; D remains ambiguous. Germline lookup yields CDR1 DFQATT and CDR2 SNEGSKA (reference sequence). The ends were cut back, 3 bases at V and 8 bases at J, with 20 bases in the middle. The CDR3 is made up of 15 amino acids. CDR3 sequence (DNA): TGCAGTGCTAGTTTTCAAGGGCCTTATTTCTATGAGCAGTTCTTC. Translation: CSASFQGPYFYEQFF.

The chain is built from TRBV29-1 and TRBJ2-4; TRBD1 matches 8 bases. Per the germline V gene, CDR1 is SQVTM and CDR2 is ANQGSEA. CDR3 length equals 11 residues. V lost 2 bases, J lost 12 bases, and 3 bases stayed unmatched. Written as DNA, the CDR3 is TGCAGCGTTGAACGGGGACAGGCTCAGTACTTC. It is translated as CSVERGQAQYF.

The chain is built from TRBV19 and TRBJ2-2; TRBD2 aligns across 7 bases. V gave up 9 bases and J gave up 6 bases; unmatched junction bases: 7. Germline CDR1 and CDR2: LNHDA and SQIVND (reference sequence). CDR3 length equals 13 residues. In DNA form, the CDR3 reads TGTGCCAGCTCGACTAGCCCACCCGGGGAGCTGTTTTTT. Its translation is CASSTSPPGELFF. The full variable domain, completed using reference TRBV19 and TRBJ2-2, is DGGITQSPKYLFRKEGQNVTLSCEQNLNHDAMYWYRQDPGQGLRLIYYSQIVNDFQKGDIAEGYSVSREKKESFPLTVTSAQKNPTAFYLCASSTSPPGELFFGEGSRLTVL.

This chain links TRBV19 with TRBJ1-1; TRBD1 might be the D (5 bases). The CDR3 spans 15 residues. With 5 bases removed from V and 8 bases from J, the gap between germline ends came to 21 bases. Germline V gives CDR1 LNHDA, CDR2 SQIVND (reference sequence). Written as DNA, the CDR3 is TGTGCCAGTAGTGACCCGGGACGATCCAGTTCGGAAGCTTTCTTT. Its translation: CASSDPGRSSSEAFF.

The chain combines TRBV5-1 with TRBJ2-7; 11 positions agree with TRBD2. Germline CDR1 SGHRS, CDR2 YFSETQ. There are 16 residues in the CDR3. Trimming at V came to 0 bases and at J to 7 bases, leaving 9 bases not matched to a gene. The CDR3 DNA sequence: TGCGCCAGCAGCTTGGCCGGGACTAGCGGAGCCCAAGAGCAGTACTTC. Translating it yields CASSLAGTSGAQEQYF.

In its sample, this clone was seen a few times. The DNA of the CDR3 is TGTGCCAGCAGCTCAGACGGATCTAGCAATCAGCCCCAGCATTTT. This sequence encodes CASSSDGSSNQPQHF. This chain connects TRBV7-9 to TRBJ1-5; D gene ambiguous. Germline CDR1 SEHNR, CDR2 FQNEAQ (reference sequence). Deletions cut 4 bases from V and 0 bases from J, with 10 bases between. The CDR3 has 15 amino acids.

V gene TRBV9 combines with J gene TRBJ1-1; D is unclear. CDR1 is SGDLS and CDR2 is YYNGEE in the germline V gene. CDR3 length: 15 residues. Trimming removed 0 bases at V and 1 base at J, with 10 bases between. The CDR3 here is CASSVGGNTNTEAFF. CDR3 bases: TGTGCCAGCAGCGTAGGAGGCAACACGAACACTGAAGCTTTCTTT.

V usage is TRBV7-8 and J usage is TRBJ1-2; 7 bases agree with TRBD1. The trim removed 3 bases at V and 8 bases at J, leaving 15 bases unmatched. Germline V gene sequence: CDR1 SGHVS, CDR2 FQNEAQ. The CDR3 is 16 amino acids. In DNA, the CDR3 is TGTGCCAGCAGCTTCCCTAGGGGGCAGGGGGTTGGAGGCTACACCTTC. It yields the protein CASSFPRGQGVGGYTF.

The DNA for the CDR3 is TGTGCCAGCAGCCTTAAGCCGAACACTGAAGCTTTCTTT. Translation: CASSLKPNTEAFF. The genes are TRBV6-4 and TRBJ1-1; D not resolved. CDR3 length: 13 residues. From germline, CDR1 is MRHNA and CDR2 SNTAGT. Between the trimmed V and J ends, which lost 6 bases and 1 base, there was a span of 9 bases.

The J gene is TRBJ2-1, the V gene TRBV5-1, with 7 positions matching TRBD2. The V gene's germline CDR1 is SGHRS and CDR2 YFSETQ. This CDR3 is 15 amino acids long. V gave up 0 bases and J gave up 4 bases; unmatched junction bases: 4. CDR3 amino acids: CASSLGSGLYNEQFF. Here the CDR3 DNA reads TGCGCCAGCAGCTTGGGTAGCGGGCTGTACAATGAGCAGTTCTTC.

This clone was seen a single time. The rearrangement uses TRBV5-8 and TRBJ1-1; D is uncertain. Per germline, CDR1 SGHTS and CDR2 YDEGEE. The ends were cut back, 0 bases at V and 1 base at J, with 13 bases in the middle. This CDR3 has 16 residues. CDR3 region: CASSLGYTLQNTEAFF. The CDR3 DNA sequence: TGTGCCAGCAGCTTGGGCTACACATTACAGAACACTGAAGCTTTCTTT.